This TCR beta chain appears in the sequencing data of a study of cytomegalovirus exposure and HLA in healthy donors. Use of 60 Vbeta and 13 Jbeta primers characterized the PCR. Clones were sequenced by immunoSEQ multiplex PCR, and TCRdb holds only the in-frame ones, with some missing. The sample includes 55,000 to 75,000 clones, 65% to 70% of them seen just once. With regard to this clone: What it binds is unknown.

This CDR3 is 14 amino acids long. Germline CDR1 SGHNT, CDR2 YYREEE (reference sequence). Trimming shortened V by 3 bases and J by 7 bases, and 11 bases separated the two germline ends. Study outcomes and limitations: There were several of the most significant clusters that appeared linked to common viral pathogens in a later analysis.

The TCR originated in a man aged 35-49 years in good health and CMV-seropositive. The source material was PBMCs. The chain employs TRBV5-4 and TRBJ1-6; TRBD1 might be the D (6 bases). The CDR3 DNA reads as TGTGCCAGCAGCTCCCGGGACACCAATTCACCCCTCCACTTT. This encodes CASSSRDTNSPLHF.